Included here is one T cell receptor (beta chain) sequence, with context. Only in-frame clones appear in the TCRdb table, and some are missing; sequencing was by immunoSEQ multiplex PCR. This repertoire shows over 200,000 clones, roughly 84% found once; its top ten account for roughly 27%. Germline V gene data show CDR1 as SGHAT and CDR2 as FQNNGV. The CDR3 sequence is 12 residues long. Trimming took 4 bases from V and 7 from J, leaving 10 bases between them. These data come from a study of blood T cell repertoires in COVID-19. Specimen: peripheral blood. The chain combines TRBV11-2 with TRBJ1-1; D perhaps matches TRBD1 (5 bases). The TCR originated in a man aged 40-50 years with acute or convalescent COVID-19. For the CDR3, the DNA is TGTGCCAGCAGCTCCCAGGGATTTGAAGCTTTCTTT. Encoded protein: CASSSQGFEAFF.